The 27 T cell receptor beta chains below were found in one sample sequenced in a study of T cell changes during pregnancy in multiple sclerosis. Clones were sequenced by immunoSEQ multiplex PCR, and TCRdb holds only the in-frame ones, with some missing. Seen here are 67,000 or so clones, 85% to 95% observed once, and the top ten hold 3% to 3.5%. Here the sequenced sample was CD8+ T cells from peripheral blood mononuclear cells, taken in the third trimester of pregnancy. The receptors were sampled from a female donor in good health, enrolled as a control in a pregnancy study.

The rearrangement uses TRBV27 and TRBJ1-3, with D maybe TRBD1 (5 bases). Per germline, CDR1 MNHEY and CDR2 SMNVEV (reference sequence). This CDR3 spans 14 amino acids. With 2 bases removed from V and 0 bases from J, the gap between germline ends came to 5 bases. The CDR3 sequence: CASSLDSSGNTIYF. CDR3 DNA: TGTGCCAGCAGTTTAGACAGCTCTGGAAACACCATATATTTT.

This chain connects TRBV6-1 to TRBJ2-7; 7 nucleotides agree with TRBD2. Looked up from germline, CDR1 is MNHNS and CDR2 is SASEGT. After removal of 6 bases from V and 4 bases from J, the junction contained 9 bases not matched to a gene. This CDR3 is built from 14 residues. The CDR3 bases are TGTGCCAGCAGAAAGACTAGCTCAAATTACGAGCAGTACTTC. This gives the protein CASRKTSSNYEQYF.

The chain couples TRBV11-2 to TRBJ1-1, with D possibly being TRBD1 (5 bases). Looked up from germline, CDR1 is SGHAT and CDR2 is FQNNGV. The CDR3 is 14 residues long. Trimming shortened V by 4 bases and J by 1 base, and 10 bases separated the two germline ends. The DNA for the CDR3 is TGTGCCAGCAGCTGGGGGGGGGAGAACACTGAAGCTTTCTTT. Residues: CASSWGGENTEAFF.

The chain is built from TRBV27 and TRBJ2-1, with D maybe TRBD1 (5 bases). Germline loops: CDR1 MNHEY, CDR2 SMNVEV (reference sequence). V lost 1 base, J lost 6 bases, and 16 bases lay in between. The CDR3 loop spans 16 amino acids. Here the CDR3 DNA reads TGTGCCAGCAGTTTATATCCAGGGAAGAGGATCAATGAGCAGTTCTTC. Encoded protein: CASSLYPGKRINEQFF.

CDR3 in amino acids: CASSLSGYGSPLHF. The CDR3 DNA reads as TGTGCCAGCAGCTTATCGGGTTATGGTTCACCCCTCCACTTT. The chain couples TRBV13 to TRBJ1-6; D uncertain. This CDR3 region has 14 residues. V lost 2 bases and J lost 9, with 11 bases in between. The V gene's germline CDR1 is PRHDT and CDR2 FYEKMQ (reference sequence).

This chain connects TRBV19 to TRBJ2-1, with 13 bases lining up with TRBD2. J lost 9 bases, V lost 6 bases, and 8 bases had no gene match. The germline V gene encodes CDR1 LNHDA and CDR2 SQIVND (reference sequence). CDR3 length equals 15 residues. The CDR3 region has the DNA TGTGCCAGTAGCCCCGGGACTAGCGGGGCCGGTGAGCAGTTCTTC. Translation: CASSPGTSGAGEQFF.

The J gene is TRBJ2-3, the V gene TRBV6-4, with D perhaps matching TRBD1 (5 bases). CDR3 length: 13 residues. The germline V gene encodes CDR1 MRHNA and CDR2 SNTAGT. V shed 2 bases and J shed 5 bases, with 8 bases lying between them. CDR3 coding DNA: TGTGCCAGCAGTGACATCACAGGAGATACGCAGTATTTT. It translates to CASSDITGDTQYF.

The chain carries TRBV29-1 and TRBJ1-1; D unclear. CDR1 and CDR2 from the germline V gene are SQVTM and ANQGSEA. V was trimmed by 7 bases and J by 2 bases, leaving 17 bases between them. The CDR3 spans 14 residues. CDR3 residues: CSAGPREPNTEAFF. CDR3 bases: TGCAGCGCCGGCCCTCGGGAGCCCAACACTGAAGCTTTCTTT.

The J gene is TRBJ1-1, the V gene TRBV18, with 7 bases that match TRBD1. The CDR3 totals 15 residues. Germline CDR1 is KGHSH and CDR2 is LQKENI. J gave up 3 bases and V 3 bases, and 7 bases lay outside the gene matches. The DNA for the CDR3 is TGTGCCAGCTCACCGGGACAGCTCTGGGACACTGAAGCTTTCTTT. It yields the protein CASSPGQLWDTEAFF.

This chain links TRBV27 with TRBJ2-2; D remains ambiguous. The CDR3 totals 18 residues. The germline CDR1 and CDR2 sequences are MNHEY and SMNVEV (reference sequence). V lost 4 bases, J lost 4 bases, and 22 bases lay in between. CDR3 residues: CASSSLWPTTRGTGELFF. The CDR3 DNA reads TGTGCCAGCAGTTCTCTCTGGCCCACCACCCGCGGCACCGGGGAGCTGTTTTTT.

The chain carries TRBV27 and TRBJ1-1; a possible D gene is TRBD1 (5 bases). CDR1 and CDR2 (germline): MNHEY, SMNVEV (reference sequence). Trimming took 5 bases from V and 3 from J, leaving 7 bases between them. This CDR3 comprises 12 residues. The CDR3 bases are TGTGCCAGCAGTGGGGCGTACACTGAAGCTTTCTTT. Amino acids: CASSGAYTEAFF.

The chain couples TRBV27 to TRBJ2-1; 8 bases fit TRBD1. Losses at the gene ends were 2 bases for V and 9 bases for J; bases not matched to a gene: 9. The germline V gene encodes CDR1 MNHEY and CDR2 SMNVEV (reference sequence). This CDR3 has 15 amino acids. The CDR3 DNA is TGTGCCAGCAGTTTAGGACAGGGACCGGCGGGTGAGCAGTTCTTC. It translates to CASSLGQGPAGEQFF.

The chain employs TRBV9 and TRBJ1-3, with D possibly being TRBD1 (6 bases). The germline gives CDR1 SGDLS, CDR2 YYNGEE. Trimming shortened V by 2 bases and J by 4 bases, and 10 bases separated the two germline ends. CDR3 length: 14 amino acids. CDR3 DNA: TGTGCCAGCAGCGTTGTGGACAGCGGAAACACCATATATTTT. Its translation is CASSVVDSGNTIYF.

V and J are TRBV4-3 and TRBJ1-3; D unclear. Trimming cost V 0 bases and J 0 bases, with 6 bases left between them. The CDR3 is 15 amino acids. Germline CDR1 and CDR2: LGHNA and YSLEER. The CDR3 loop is CASSQDSDSGNTIYF. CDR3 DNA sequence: TGCGCCAGCAGCCAAGATTCAGACTCTGGAAACACCATATATTTT.

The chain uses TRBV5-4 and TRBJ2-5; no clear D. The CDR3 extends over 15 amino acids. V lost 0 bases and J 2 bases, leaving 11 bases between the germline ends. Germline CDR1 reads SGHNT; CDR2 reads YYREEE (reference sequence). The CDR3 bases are TGTGCCAGCAGCTTGGTGGCAGGCCGACAAGAGACCCAGTACTTC. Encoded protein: CASSLVAGRQETQYF.

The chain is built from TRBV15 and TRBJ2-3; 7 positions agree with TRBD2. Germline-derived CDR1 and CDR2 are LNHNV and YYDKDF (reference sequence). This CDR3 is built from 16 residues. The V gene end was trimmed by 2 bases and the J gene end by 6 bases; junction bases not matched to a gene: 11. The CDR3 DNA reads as TGTGCCACCAGCAGATTATTAGCGGGCCCGTGGGATACGCAGTATTTT. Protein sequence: CATSRLLAGPWDTQYF.

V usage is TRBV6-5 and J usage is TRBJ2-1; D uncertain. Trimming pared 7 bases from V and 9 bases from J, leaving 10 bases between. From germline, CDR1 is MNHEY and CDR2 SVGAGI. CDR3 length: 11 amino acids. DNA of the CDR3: TGTGCCAGCACAGTGGGCAGTGAGCAGTTCTTC. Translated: CASTVGSEQFF.

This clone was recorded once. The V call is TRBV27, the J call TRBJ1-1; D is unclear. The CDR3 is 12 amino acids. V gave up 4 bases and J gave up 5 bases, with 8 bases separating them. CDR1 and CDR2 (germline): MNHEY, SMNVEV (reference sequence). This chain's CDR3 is CASSSGRTEAFF. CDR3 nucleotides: TGTGCCAGCAGTTCTGGGCGAACTGAAGCTTTCTTT.

The CDR3: CASSVYRDGGTGELFF. The DNA of the CDR3 is TGTGCCAGCAGTGTTTACAGGGACGGCGGCACCGGGGAGCTGTTTTTT. The rearrangement links TRBV6-1 to TRBJ2-2, with D maybe TRBD1 (6 bases). Between the trimmed V and J ends, which lost 4 bases and 4 bases, there was a span of 16 bases. Germline V gene sequence: CDR1 MNHNS, CDR2 SASEGT. There are 16 residues in the CDR3.

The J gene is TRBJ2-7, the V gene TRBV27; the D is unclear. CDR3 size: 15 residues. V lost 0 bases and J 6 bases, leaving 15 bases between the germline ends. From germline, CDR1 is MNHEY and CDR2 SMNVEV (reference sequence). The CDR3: CASSLSRGLSLEQYF. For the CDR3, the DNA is TGTGCCAGCAGTTTATCCCGAGGCCTTAGCCTCGAGCAGTACTTC.

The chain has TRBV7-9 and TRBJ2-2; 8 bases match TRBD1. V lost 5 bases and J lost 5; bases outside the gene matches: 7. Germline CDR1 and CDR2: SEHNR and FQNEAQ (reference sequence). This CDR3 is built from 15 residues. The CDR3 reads CASSAGQVETGELFF. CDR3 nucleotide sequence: TGTGCCAGCAGCGCGGGACAGGTGGAGACCGGGGAGCTGTTTTTT.

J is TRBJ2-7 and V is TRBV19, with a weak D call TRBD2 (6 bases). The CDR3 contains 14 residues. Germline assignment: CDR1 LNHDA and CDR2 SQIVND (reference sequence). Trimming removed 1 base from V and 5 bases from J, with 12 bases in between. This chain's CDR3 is CASSIARDLDEQYF. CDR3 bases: TGTGCCAGTAGTATAGCGCGGGATCTTGACGAGCAGTACTTC. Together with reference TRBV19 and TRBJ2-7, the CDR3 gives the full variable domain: DGGITQSPKYLFRKEGQNVTLSCEQNLNHDAMYWYRQDPGQGLRLIYYSQIVNDFQKGDIAEGYSVSREKKESFPLTVTSAQKNPTAFYLCASSIARDLDEQYFGPGTRLTVT.

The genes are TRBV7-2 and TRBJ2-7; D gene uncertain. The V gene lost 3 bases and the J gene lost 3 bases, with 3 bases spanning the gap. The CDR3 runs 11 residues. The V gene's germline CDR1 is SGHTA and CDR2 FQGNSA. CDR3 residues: CASSFSYEQYF. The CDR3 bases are TGTGCCAGCAGCTTCAGCTACGAGCAGTACTTC. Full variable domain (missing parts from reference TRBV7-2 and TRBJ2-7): GAGVSQSPSNKVTEKGKDVELRCDPISGHTALYWYRQSLGQGLEFLIYFQGNSAPDKSGLPSDRFSAERTGGSVSTLTIQRTQQEDSAVYLCASSFSYEQYFGPGTRLTVT.

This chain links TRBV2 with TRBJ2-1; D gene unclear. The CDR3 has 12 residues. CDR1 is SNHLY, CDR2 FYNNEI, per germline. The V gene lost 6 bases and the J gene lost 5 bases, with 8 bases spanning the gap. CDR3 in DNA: TGTGCCAGCAGGGGCAAGGACAATGAGCAGTTCTTC. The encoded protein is CASRGKDNEQFF.

In DNA form, the CDR3 reads TGCGCCAGCAGCTGGGACAGGACCTACGAGCAGTACTTC. Translation: CASSWDRTYEQYF. The chain joins TRBV5-1 to TRBJ2-7; 8 nucleotides agree with TRBD1. V gave up 3 bases and J gave up 2 bases; unmatched junction bases: 1. CDR1 and CDR2 (germline): SGHRS, YFSETQ. The CDR3 totals 13 residues.

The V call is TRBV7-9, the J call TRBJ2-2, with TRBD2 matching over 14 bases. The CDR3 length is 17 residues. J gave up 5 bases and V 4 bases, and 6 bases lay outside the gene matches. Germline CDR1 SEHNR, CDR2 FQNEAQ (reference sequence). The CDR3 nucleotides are TGTGCCAGCAGCTCGGGACTAGCGGGGGCCGGAACCGGGGAGCTGTTTTTT. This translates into CASSSGLAGAGTGELFF.

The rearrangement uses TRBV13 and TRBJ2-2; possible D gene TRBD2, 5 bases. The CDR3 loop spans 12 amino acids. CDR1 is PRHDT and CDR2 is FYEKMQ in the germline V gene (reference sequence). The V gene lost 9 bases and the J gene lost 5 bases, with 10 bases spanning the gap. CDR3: CAREDVTGELFF. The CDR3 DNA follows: TGTGCCAGGGAGGATGTAACCGGGGAGCTGTTTTTT. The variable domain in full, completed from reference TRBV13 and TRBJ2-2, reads AAGVIQSPRHLIKEKRETATLKCYPIPRHDTVYWYQQGPGQDPQFLISFYEKMQSDKGSIPDRFSAQQFSDYHSELNMSSLELGDSALYFCAREDVTGELFFGEGSRLTVL.